Sequencing of this TCR beta chain was carried out in a study of monozygotic twins with cystic fibrosis. The data were produced by immunoSEQ multiplex PCR, yet TCRdb's version contains in-frame clones alone and is incomplete. The sample lists about 32,000 clones, more than 85% occurring once. Germline V gene sequence: CDR1 MGHRA, CDR2 YSYEKL. The length of the CDR3 is 18 residues. With V trimmed by 1 base and J by 3 bases, 8 bases remained unmatched. Sequencing input: blood. This chain connects TRBV4-1 to TRBJ2-1, with 11 nucleotides matching TRBD2. This sequence was found in a girl aged 2-15 years with cystic fibrosis. The CDR3 loop reads CASSQGPSGTSGYNEQFF. The DNA for the CDR3 is TGCGCCAGCAGCCAAGGTCCCTCCGGGACTAGCGGCTACAATGAGCAGTTCTTC.